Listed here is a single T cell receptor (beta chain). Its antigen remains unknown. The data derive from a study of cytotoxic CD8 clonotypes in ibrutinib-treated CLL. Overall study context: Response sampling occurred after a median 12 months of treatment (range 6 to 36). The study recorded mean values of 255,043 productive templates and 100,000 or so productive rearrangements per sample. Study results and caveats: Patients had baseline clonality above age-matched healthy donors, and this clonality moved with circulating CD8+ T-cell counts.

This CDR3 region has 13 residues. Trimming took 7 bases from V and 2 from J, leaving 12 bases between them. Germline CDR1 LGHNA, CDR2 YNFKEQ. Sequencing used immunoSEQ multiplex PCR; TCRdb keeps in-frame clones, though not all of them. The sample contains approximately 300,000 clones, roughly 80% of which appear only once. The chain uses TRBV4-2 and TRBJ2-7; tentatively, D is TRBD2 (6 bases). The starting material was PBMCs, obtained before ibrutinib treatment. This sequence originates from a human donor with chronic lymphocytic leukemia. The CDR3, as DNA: TGTGCCAGCACGGGGGAGCCCACCTACGAGCAGTACTTC. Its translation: CASTGEPTYEQYF.